The 3 T cell receptor beta chains reported below all come from one sample, sequenced in a study of neurological immune-mediated disorders. Via MiXCR, TCRdb re-called the 5' RACE reads, giving one row per CDR3 protein. Of 50,000 or so distinct CDR3 sequences in the sample, about 3.7% were seen once. Sequences were obtained from PBMCs. These receptors were collected from a middle-aged man with multiple sclerosis.

The sample holds many counts of this clonotype. The CDR3 here is CASRQIREDTEAFF. CDR3 nucleotides: TGTGCCAGCAGGCAGATACGGGAGGACACTGAAGCTTTCTTT. The chain uses TRBV6-2 or TRBV6-3 and TRBJ1-1; D unresolved. The CDR3 totals 14 residues. Germline loops: CDR1 MNHEY, CDR2 SVGEGT. The V and J ends lost 6 bases and 3 bases respectively, with 14 bases between them.

This clonotype came up many times. This chain connects TRBV7-2 to TRBJ2-7; D remains ambiguous. The CDR3 loop spans 14 amino acids. The ends were cut back, 5 bases at V and 1 base at J, with 12 bases in the middle. Germline CDR1 is SGHTA and CDR2 is FQGNSA. The CDR3 reads CASSPQPGSYEQYF. The CDR3 DNA follows: TGTGCCAGCAGCCCCCAGCCAGGTTCCTACGAGCAGTACTTC.

This clonotype was counted ten times or more. V usage is TRBV4-1 and J usage is TRBJ1-1, with D unresolved. Between the trimmed V and J ends, which lost 0 bases and 6 bases, there was a span of 11 bases. This CDR3 comprises 14 residues. Germline values: CDR1 MGHRA, CDR2 YSYEKL. CDR3 sequence: CASSQDLTTAEAFF. The CDR3 region has the DNA TGCGCCAGCAGCCAAGATCTAACAACGGCTGAAGCTTTCTTT.